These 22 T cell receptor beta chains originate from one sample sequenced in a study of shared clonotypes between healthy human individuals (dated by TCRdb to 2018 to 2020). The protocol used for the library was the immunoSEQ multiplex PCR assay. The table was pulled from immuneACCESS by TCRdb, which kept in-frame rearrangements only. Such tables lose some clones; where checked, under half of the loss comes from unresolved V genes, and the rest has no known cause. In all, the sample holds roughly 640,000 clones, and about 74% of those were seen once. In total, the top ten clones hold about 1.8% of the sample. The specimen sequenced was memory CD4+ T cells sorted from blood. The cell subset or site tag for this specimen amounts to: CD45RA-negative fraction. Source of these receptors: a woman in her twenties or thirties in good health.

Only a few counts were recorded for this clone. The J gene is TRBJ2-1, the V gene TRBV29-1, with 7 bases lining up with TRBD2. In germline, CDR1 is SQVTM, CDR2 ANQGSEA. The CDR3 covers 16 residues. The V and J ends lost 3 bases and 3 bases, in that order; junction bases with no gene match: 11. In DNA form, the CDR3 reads TGCAGCGTTGATGTAACCGGGACTACCTACTACAATGAGCAGTTCTTC. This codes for CSVDVTGTTYYNEQFF.

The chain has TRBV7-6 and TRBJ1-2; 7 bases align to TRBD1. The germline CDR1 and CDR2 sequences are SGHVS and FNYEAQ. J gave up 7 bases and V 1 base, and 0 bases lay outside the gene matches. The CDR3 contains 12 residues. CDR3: CASSLDRGGYTF. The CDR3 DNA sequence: TGTGCCAGCAGCTTAGACAGGGGTGGCTACACCTTC.

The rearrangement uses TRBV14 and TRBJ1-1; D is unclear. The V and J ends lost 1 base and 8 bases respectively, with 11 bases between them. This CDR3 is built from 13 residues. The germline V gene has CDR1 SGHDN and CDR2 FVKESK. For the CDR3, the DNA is TGTGCCAGCAGCCAAGGCGAGCATAGGGAAGCTTTCTTT. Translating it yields CASSQGEHREAFF.

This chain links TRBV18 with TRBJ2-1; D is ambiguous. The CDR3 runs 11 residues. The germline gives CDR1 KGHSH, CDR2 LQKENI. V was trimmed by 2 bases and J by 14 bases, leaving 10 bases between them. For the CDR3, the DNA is TGTGCCAGCTCACCAGGTGGGTTGGAGTTCTTC. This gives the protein CASSPGGLEFF.

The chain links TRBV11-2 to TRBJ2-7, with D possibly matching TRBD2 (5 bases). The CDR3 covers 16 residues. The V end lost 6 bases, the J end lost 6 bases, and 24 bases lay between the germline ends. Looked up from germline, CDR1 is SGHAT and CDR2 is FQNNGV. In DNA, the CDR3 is TGTGCCAGCAGACATACCGCAAGGACTTCTATTGGCGAGCAGTACTTC. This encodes CASRHTARTSIGEQYF.

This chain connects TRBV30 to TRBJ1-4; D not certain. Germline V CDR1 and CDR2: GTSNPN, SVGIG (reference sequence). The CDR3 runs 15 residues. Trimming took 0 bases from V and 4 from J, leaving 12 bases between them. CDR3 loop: CAWSVHAGFNEKLFF. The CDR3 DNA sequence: TGTGCCTGGAGTGTACATGCGGGGTTTAATGAAAAACTGTTTTTT.

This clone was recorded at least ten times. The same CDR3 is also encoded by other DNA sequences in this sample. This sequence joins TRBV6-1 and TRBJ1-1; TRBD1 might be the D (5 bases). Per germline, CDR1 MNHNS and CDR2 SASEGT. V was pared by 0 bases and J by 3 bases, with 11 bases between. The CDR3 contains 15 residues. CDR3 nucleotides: TGTGCCAGCAGTGAAGCTACGGGGGGATACACTGAAGCTTTCTTT. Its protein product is CASSEATGGYTEAFF.

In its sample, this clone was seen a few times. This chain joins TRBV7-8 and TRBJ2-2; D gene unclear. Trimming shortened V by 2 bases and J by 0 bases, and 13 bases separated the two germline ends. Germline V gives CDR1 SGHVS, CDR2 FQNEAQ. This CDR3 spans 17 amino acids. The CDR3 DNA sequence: TGTGCCAGCAGCTTACGCGGTGGAGTCTCGAACACCGGGGAGCTGTTTTTT. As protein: CASSLRGGVSNTGELFF.

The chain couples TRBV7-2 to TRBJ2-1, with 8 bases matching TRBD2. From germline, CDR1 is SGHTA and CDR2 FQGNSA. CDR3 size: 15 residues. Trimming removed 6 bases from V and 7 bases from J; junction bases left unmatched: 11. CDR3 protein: CASRKSGSSGNEQFF. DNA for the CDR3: TGTGCCAGCAGGAAAAGCGGGAGCTCGGGGAATGAGCAGTTCTTC.

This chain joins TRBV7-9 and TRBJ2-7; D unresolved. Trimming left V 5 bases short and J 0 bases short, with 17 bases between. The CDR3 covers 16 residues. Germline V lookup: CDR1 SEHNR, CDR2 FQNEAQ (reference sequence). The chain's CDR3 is CASSPELGPSSYEQYF. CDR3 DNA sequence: TGTGCCAGCAGCCCCGAGCTAGGGCCCAGCTCCTACGAGCAGTACTTC.

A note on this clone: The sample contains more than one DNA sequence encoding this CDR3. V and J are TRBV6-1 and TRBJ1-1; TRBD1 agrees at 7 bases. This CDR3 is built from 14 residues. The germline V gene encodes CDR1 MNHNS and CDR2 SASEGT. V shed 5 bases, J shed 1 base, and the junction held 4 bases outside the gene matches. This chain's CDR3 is CASSNRGGNTEAFF. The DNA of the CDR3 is TGTGCCAGCAGTAACAGGGGAGGGAACACTGAAGCTTTCTTT.

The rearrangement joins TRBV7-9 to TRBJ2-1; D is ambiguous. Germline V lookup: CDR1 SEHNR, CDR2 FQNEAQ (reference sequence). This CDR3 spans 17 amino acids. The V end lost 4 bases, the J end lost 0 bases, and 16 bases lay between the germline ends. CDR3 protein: CASSSGQSFSSYNEQFF. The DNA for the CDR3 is TGTGCCAGCAGCTCGGGCCAATCGTTTAGCTCCTACAATGAGCAGTTCTTC.

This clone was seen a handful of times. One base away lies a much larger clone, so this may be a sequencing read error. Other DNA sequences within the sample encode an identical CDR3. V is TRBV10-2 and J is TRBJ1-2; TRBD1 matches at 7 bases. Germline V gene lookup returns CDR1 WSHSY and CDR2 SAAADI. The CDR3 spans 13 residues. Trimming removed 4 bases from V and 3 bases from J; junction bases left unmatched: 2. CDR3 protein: CASSGTGDYGYTF. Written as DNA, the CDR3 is TGCGCCAGCAGTGGAACAGGGGACTATGGCTACACCTTC.

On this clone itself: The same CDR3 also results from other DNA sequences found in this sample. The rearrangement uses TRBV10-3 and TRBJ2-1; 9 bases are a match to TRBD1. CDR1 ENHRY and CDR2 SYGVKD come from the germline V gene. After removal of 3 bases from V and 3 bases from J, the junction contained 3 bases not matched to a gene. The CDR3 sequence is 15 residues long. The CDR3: CAISDRDRDYNEQFF. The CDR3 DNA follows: TGTGCCATCAGTGACCGGGACAGGGACTACAATGAGCAGTTCTTC.

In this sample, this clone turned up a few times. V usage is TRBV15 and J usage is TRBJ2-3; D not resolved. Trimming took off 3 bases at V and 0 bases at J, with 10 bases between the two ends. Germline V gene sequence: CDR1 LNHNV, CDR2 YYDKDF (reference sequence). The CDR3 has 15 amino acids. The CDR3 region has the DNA TGTGCCACCAGCAGCCGGCATTCTAGCACAGATACGCAGTATTTT. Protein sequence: CATSSRHSSTDTQYF. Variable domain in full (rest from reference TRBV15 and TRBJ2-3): DAMVIQNPRYQVTQFGKPVTLSCSQTLNHNVMYWYQQKSSQAPKLLFHYYDKDFNNEADTPDNFQSRRPNTSFCFLDIRSPGLGDTAMYLCATSSRHSSTDTQYFGPGTRLTVL.

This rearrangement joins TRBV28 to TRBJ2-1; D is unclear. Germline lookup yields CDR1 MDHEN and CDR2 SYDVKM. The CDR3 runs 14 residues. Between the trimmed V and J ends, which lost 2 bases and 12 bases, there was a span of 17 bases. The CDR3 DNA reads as TGTGCCAGCAGTTTAAGACCCTCGAAACTGGCGCAGTTCTTC. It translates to CASSLRPSKLAQFF.

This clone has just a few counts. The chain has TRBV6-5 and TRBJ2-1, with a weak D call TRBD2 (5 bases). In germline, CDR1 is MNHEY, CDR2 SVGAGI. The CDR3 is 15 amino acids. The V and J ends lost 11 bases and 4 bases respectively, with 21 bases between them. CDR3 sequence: CAPTQTGSWYNEQFF. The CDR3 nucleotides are TGTGCCCCAACTCAAACGGGGAGTTGGTACAATGAGCAGTTCTTC.

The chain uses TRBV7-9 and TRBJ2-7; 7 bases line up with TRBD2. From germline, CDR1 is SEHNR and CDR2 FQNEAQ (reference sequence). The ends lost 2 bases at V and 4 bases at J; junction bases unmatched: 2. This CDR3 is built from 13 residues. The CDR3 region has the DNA TGTGCCAGCAGCTTAAGCGGGGCGTACGAGCAGTACTTC. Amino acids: CASSLSGAYEQYF.

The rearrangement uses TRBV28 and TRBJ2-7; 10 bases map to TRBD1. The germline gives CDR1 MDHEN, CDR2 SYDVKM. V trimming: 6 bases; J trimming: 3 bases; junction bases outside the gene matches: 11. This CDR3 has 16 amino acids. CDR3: CASSTAGTGAGYEQYF. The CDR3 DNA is TGTGCCAGCAGCACGGCGGGGACAGGGGCGGGCTACGAGCAGTACTTC.

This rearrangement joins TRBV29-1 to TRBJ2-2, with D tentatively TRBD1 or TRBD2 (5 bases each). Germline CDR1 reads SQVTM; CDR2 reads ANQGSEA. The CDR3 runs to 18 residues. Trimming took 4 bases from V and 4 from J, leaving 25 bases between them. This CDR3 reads CSVATFLNRDGFTGELFF. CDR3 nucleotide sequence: TGCAGCGTTGCAACCTTTTTAAACCGGGACGGATTCACCGGGGAGCTGTTTTTT.

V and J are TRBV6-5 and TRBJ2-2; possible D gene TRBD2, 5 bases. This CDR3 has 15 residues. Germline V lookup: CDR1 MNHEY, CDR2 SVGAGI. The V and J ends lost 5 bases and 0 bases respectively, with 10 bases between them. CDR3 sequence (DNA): TGTGCCAGCAGTCCGGACTCGCCGAACACCGGGGAGCTGTTTTTT. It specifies CASSPDSPNTGELFF.

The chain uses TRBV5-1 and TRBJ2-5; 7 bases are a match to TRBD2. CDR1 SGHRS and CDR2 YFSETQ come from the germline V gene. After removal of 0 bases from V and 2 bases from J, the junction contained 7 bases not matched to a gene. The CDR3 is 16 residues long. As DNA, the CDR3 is TGCGCCAGCAGCTTGGGCGGGAGTGGGGCACAAGAGACCCAGTACTTC. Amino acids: CASSLGGSGAQETQYF. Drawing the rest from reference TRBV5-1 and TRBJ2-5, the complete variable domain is KAGVTQTPRYLIKTRGQQVTLSCSPISGHRSVSWYQQTPGQGLQFLFEYFSETQRNKGNFPGRFSGRQFSNSRSEMNVSTLELGDSALYLCASSLGGSGAQETQYFGPGTRLLVL.